This T cell receptor beta chain was recovered during a study of breast tumors, draining lymph nodes, adjacent tissues. TCRdb passed the multiplex PCR reads through MiXCR, listing each CDR3 protein once. Of approximately 230,000 distinct CDR3 sequences listed, less than 45% are singletons. This clonotype was counted ten times or more. Antigen unknown. Whole-study results and caveats: Tumors had less TCR diversity than lymph nodes, more than nontumor tissue.

Axillary draining lymph nodes of breast cancer patients supplied the node samples. The ends lost 5 bases at V and 6 bases at J; junction bases unmatched: 8. The CDR3 consists of 15 residues. CDR1 and CDR2 from the germline V gene are SGHAT and FQNNGV. The chain is built from TRBV11-2 and TRBJ1-5; 9 bases line up with TRBD1. Sequenced sample: axillary lymph node tissue. This clonotype was sampled from a female donor with breast cancer. Some clones in this sample may be carry-over from other donors' samples. CDR3 residues: CASSPGDREGQPQHF. CDR3 DNA sequence: TGTGCCAGCAGCCCAGGGGACAGGGAAGGTCAGCCCCAGCATTTT.